This entry lists 12 T cell receptor beta chains sequenced from one sample in a study of cytomegalovirus exposure and HLA in healthy donors. PCR was performed using 60 Vbeta and 13 Jbeta primers. Generated by immunoSEQ multiplex PCR, the TCRdb table keeps only in-frame clones and is missing some. The data contain more than 150,000 clones, more than 75% of them singletons. The sequenced material came from PBMCs. All receptors come from a woman under 40 in good health and CMV-seropositive.

The rearrangement uses TRBV5-3 and TRBJ2-2; 9 bases line up with TRBD2. TRBV5-3 is recorded as an ORF, its role being uncertain. This CDR3 region has 20 residues. Losses at the gene ends were 4 bases for V and 0 bases for J; bases not matched to a gene: 16. This CDR3 is CARSRPWDSGGSPNTGELFF. In DNA, the CDR3 is TGTGCCAGAAGCCGGCCCTGGGATAGCGGGGGTTCGCCGAACACCGGGGAGCTGTTTTTT.

CDR3 protein: CASSLYADYGYTF. In nucleotides, the CDR3 is TGTGCCAGCAGCCTCTATGCCGACTATGGCTACACCTTC. The V call is TRBV7-2, the J call TRBJ1-2; D is ambiguous. V shed 5 bases and J shed 3 bases, with 10 bases lying between them. The CDR3 loop spans 13 amino acids. From germline, CDR1 is SGHTA and CDR2 FQGNSA.

This clone was observed once. V is TRBV6-1 and J is TRBJ2-5; possible D gene TRBD1, 6 bases. From germline, CDR1 is MNHNS and CDR2 SASEGT. The length of the CDR3 is 17 residues. Deletions cut 3 bases from V and 4 bases from J, with 21 bases between. CDR3 sequence reads: CASSEGLVVTGRETQYF. The CDR3, as DNA: TGTGCCAGCAGTGAGGGTCTAGTTGTAACAGGGCGAGAGACCCAGTACTTC.

The chain combines TRBV10-3 with TRBJ2-3, with 10 bases matching TRBD1. V trimming: 3 bases; J trimming: 4 bases; junction bases outside the gene matches: 4. This CDR3 is built from 15 residues. Germline assignment: CDR1 ENHRY and CDR2 SYGVKD. The CDR3 nucleotides read TGTGCCATCAGTGATGGGACAGGGGAAGCAGATACGCAGTATTTT. Its protein is CAISDGTGEADTQYF.

This clone has just a few counts. The chain has TRBV27 and TRBJ2-2, with 8 bases lining up with TRBD1. With 6 bases clipped from V and 4 bases from J, the junction kept 4 bases outside the gene matches. Germline-derived CDR1 and CDR2 are MNHEY and SMNVEV (reference sequence). The CDR3 has 14 residues. In nucleotides, the CDR3 is TGTGCCAGCAGCCGACAGGGGATCACCGGGGAGCTGTTTTTT. Protein product: CASSRQGITGELFF.

J is TRBJ1-6 and V is TRBV15; D is possibly TRBD1 (6 bases). Germline CDR1 LNHNV, CDR2 YYDKDF (reference sequence). V dropped 0 bases and J dropped 7 bases, with 7 bases sitting between them. CDR3 length equals 14 residues. The CDR3 spells CATSREQGNSPLHF. The CDR3 coding sequence is TGTGCCACCAGCAGAGAGCAGGGGAATTCACCCCTCCACTTT.

V is TRBV9 and J is TRBJ2-3; D possibly corresponds to TRBD2 (7 bases). Germline V gene lookup returns CDR1 SGDLS and CDR2 YYNGEE. V shed 7 bases and J shed 6 bases, with 18 bases lying between them. The CDR3 extends over 14 amino acids. The CDR3 coding sequence is TGTGCCAGCTCCACGGGGGGCCGGCAGGATACGCAGTATTTT. Translation gives CASSTGGRQDTQYF.

V is TRBV29-1 and J is TRBJ2-2, with D perhaps TRBD2 (6 bases). Germline-derived CDR1 and CDR2 are SQVTM and ANQGSEA. The CDR3 spans 14 residues. The V gene lost 1 base and the J gene lost 3 bases, with 9 bases spanning the gap. CDR3 DNA sequence: TGCAGCGTTGAAGCCGGAGGGGACACCGGGGAGCTGTTTTTT. Protein: CSVEAGGDTGELFF.

This clone was seen a single time. The chain has TRBV7-9 and TRBJ2-1; TRBD1 matches 7 bases. The CDR3 runs 15 residues. The V gene end was trimmed by 3 bases and the J gene end by 5 bases; junction bases not matched to a gene: 7. Germline CDR1 is SEHNR and CDR2 is FQNEAQ (reference sequence). Written as DNA, the CDR3 is TGTGCCAGCAGCTTCTGGACAGGTGCAGACAATGAGCAGTTCTTC. As protein: CASSFWTGADNEQFF. Complete variable domain (other parts from reference TRBV7-9 and TRBJ2-1): DTGVSQNPRHKITKRGQNVTFRCDPISEHNRLYWYRQTLGQGPEFLTYFQNEAQLEKSRLLSDRFSAERPKGSFSTLEIQRTEQGDSAMYLCASSFWTGADNEQFFGPGTRLTVL.

The genes are TRBV7-8 and TRBJ2-1; 12 nucleotides agree with TRBD2. In germline, CDR1 is SGHVS, CDR2 FQNEAQ. V was clipped by 2 bases and J by 2 bases; unmatched bases: 10. The CDR3 spans 19 residues. The CDR3 DNA sequence: TGTGCCAGCAGCTTAACTCGGCTAGCGGGGGGGGGAACCTACAATGAGCAGTTCTTC. It specifies CASSLTRLAGGGTYNEQFF.

This chain links TRBV14 with TRBJ1-1; D not certain. Germline lookup yields CDR1 SGHDN and CDR2 FVKESK. This CDR3 is built from 14 residues. The V gene lost 0 bases and the J gene lost 1 base, with 6 bases spanning the gap. Here the CDR3 reads CASSQDSQNTEAFF. Written as DNA, the CDR3 is TGTGCCAGCAGCCAAGATAGCCAGAACACTGAAGCTTTCTTT.

The rearrangement links TRBV7-9 to TRBJ2-2; D gene ambiguous. The CDR3 consists of 9 residues. Trimming removed 11 bases at V and 8 bases at J, with 6 bases between. In germline, CDR1 is SEHNR, CDR2 FQNEAQ (reference sequence). The CDR3: CADGGELFF. DNA for the CDR3: TGTGCCGACGGGGGGGAGCTGTTTTTT.